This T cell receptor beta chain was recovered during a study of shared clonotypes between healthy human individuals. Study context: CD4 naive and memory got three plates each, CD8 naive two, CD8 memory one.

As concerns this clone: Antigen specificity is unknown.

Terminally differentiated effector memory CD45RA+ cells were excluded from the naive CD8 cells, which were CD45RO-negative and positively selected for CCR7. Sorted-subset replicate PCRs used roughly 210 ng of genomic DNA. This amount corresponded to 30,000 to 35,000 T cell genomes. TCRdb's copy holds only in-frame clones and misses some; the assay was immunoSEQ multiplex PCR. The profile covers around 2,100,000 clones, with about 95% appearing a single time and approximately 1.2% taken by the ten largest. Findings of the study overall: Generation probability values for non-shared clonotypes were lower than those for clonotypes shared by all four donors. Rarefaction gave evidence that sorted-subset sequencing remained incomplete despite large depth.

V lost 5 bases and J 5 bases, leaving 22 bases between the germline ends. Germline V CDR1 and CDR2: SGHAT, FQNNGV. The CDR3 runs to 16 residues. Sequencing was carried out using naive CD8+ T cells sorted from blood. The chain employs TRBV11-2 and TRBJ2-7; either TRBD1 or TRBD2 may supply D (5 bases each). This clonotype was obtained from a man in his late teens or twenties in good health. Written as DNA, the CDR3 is TGTGCCAGCAGCCACCCAAGGGACGGTCCGGGGCACGAGCAGTACTTC. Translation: CASSHPRDGPGHEQYF. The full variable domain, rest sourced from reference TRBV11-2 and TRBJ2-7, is EAGVAQSPRYKIIEKRQSVAFWCNPISGHATLYWYQQILGQGPKLLIQFQNNGVVDDSQLPKDRFSAERLKGVDSTLKIQPAKLEDSAVYLCASSHPRDGPGHEQYFGPGTRLTVT.